This T cell receptor (beta chain) was captured by sequencing in a study of control samples from healthy donors and cancer patients. Only in-frame clones appear in the TCRdb table, and some are missing; sequencing was by immunoSEQ multiplex PCR. The sample consists of more than 95,000 clones, approximately 90% of them appearing once. As for this clone: Compared with germline, one end of the junction differs, possibly owing to a read error.

This CDR3 contains 16 residues. Per the germline V gene, CDR1 is ENHRY and CDR2 is SYGVKD. Sequenced sample: blood. The receptor's source is a woman aged 70-85 years in good health. The chain uses TRBV10-3 and TRBJ1-3, with TRBD1 matching over 8 bases. The CDR3 coding sequence is TGTGCCACCAGTGGACAGGGTGGTACTCCTGGAAACACCATATATTTT. Protein product: CATSGQGGTPGNTIYF.